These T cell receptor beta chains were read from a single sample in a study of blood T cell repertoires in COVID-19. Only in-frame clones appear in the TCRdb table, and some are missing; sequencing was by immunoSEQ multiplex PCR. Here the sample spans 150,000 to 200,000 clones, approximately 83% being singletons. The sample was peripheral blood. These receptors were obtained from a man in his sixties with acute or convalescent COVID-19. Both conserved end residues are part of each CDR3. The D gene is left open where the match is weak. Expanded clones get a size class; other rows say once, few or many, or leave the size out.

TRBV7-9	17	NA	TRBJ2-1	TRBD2	TGTGCCAGCAGCTCGTTCGGGAGACTAGCGGTCTACAATGAGCAGTTCTTC	CASSSFGRLAVYNEQFF
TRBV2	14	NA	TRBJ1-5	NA	TGTGCCAGCACCGAGGCACATAGCAATCAGCCCCAGCATTTT	CASTEAHSNQPQHF
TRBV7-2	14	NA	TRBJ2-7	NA	TGTGCCAGCAGCTTAGAGTATAGCTCCTACGAGCAGTACTTC	CASSLEYSSYEQYF
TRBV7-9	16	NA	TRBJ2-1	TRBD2	TGTGCCAGCAGCTTAGGCGGGACTAGCGGGACTAATGAGCAGTTCTTC	CASSLGGTSGTNEQFF
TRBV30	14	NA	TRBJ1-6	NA	TGTGCCTGGAGTGTACAAGGGGATAGATCACCCCTCCACTTT	CAWSVQGDRSPLHF
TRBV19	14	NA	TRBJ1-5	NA	TGTGCCAGTAGTATAGATCCGAGCAATCAGCCCCAGCATTTT	CASSIDPSNQPQHF
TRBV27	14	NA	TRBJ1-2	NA	TGTGCCAGCAGTTTATCCTCCAGGGGCTATGGCTACACCTTC	CASSLSSRGYGYTF
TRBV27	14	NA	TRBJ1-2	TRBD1	TGTGCCAGCAGTTTAGGTGAGGGGGCCCCAGGCTACACCTTC	CASSLGEGAPGYTF
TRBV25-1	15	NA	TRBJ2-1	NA	TGTGCCAGCAGTGTGAGTGAGCGCCTCAACAATGAGCAGTTCTTC	CASSVSERLNNEQFF
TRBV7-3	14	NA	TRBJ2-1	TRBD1	TGTGCCAGCAGCTTAAAATCCGCCGGGACAGAACAGTTCTTC	CASSLKSAGTEQFF
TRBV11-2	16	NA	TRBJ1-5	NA	TGTGCCAGCAGCTTAGATTGGCGGATAAAAAATCAGCCCCAGCATTTT	CASSLDWRIKNQPQHF
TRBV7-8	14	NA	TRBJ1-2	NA	TGTGCCAGCAGCTTAGATAGACAGGTCTATGGCTACACCTTC	CASSLDRQVYGYTF
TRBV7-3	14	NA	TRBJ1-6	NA	TGTGCCAGCAGCTTAATAGCAGGGAACTCACCCCTCCACTTT	CASSLIAGNSPLHF
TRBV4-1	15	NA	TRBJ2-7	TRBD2	TGCGCCAGCAGCCAAGGGACTAGCCTGATCTCCGAGCAGTACTTC	CASSQGTSLISEQYF
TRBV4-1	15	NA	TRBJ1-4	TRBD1	TGCGCCAGCAGCCAAGGGGACAGGGATAATGAAAAACTGTTTTTT	CASSQGDRDNEKLFF
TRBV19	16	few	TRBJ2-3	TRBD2	TGTGCCAGTAGTAGACTAGCGGGAGGGCCGGCAGATACGCAGTATTTT	CASSRLAGGPADTQYF
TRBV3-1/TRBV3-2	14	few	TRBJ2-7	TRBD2	TGTGCCAGCAGGACGAGCGGGACCGCCTACGAGCAGTACTTC	CASRTSGTAYEQYF
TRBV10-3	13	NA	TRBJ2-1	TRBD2	TGTGCCATCAAGGCTAGCGGGAGTTATAAGCAGTTCTTC	CAIKASGSYKQFF
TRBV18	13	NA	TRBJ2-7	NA	TGTGCCAGCTCACCCGGTCTCTTCTACGAGCAGTACTTC	CASSPGLFYEQYF
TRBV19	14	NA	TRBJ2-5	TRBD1	TGTGCCAGCGCTAAGGGGGCGGCTCGAGAGACCCAGTACTTC	CASAKGAARETQYF
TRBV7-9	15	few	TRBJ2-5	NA	TGTGCCAGCAGCTTAAAGGTAGCGGTCGGCGAGACCCAGTACTTC	CASSLKVAVGETQYF
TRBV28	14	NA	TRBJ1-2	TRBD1	TGTGCCAGCAGTGCGCTAGGACAGGGCTATGGCTACACCTTC	CASSALGQGYGYTF
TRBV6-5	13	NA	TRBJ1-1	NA	TGTGCCAGCACCACTGGGGGGGGAACTGAAGCTTTCTTT	CASTTGGGTEAFF
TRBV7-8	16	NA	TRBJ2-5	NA	TGTGCCAGCAGCTTAGATGCAGGGCCCCCCCAAGAGACCCAGTACTTC	CASSLDAGPPQETQYF
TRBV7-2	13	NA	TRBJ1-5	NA	TGTGCCAGCAGCGGGAGGAGCGGGCAGCCCCAGCATTTT	CASSGRSGQPQHF
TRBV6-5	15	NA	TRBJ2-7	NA	TGTGCCAGCAGTTACTCGGCGGACACCTCCTACGAGCAGTACTTC	CASSYSADTSYEQYF
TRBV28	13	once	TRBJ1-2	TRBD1	TGTGCCACCCCAGGGGGCACCTCTTATGGCTACACCTTC	CATPGGTSYGYTF
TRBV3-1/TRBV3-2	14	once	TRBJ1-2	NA	TGTGCCAGCAGCCAATCCGGGAATAACTATGGCTACACCTTC	CASSQSGNNYGYTF
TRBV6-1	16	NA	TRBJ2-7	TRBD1	TGTGCCAGCAGTGATGGGACAGGGATAAGCTCCTACGAGCAGTACTTC	CASSDGTGISSYEQYF
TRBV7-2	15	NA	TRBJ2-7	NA	TGTGCCAGCAGCCCCAGAGGCGGGGTCTCCTACGAGCAGTACTTC	CASSPRGGVSYEQYF
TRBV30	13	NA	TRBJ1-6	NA	TGTGCCTGGAGTGTACTCGGTAATTCACCCCTCCACTTT	CAWSVLGNSPLHF
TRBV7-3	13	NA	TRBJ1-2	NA	TGTGCCAGCAGCCCCAACCCCCTGGGCGGCTACACCTTC	CASSPNPLGGYTF
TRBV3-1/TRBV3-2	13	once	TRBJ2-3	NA	TGTGCCAGCAGCCTCTCTAGAGAAGATACGCAGTATTTT	CASSLSREDTQYF
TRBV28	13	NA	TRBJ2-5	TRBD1	TGTGCCAGCCGGACAGGGGGGTGGGAGACCCAGTACTTC	CASRTGGWETQYF
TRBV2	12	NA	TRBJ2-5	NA	TGTGCCAGCAGCCAGGGGGGAGAGACCCAGTACTTC	CASSQGGETQYF
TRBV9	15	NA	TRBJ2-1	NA	TGTGCCAGCAGCGTCGATGCAGGGACTTTTAATGAGCAGTTCTTC	CASSVDAGTFNEQFF
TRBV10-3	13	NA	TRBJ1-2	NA	TGTGCCAATCACGGGGGGCCTGGCTATGGCTACACCTTC	CANHGGPGYGYTF
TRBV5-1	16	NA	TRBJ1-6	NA	TGCGCCAGCAGCCCGGGCTCTTTACCCGAGGGTTCACCCCTCCACTTT	CASSPGSLPEGSPLHF
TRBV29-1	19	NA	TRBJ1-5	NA	TGCAGCCCTCGAGCAGGGGCTCGGCCCCCTTTATATAGCAATCAGCCCCAGCATTTT	CSPRAGARPPLYSNQPQHF
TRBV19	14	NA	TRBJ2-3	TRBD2	TGTGCCACGGCAGCTAGCGGGAGTTCAGATACGCAGTATTTT	CATAASGSSDTQYF
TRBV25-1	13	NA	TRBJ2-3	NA	TGTGCCAGCAGGAGAGAATCGACAGATACGCAGTATTTT	CASRRESTDTQYF
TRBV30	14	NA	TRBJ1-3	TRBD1	TGTGCCTGGAGCGCAGGGGGAAACGGAAACACCATATATTTT	CAWSAGGNGNTIYF
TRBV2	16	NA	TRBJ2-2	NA	TGTGCCAGCAGTGAGGAGGGTCGAAGGAACACCGGGGAGCTGTTTTTT	CASSEEGRRNTGELFF
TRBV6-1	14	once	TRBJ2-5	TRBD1	TGTGCCAGCAAATATCCGGGACAGGGTGAGACCCAGTACTTC	CASKYPGQGETQYF
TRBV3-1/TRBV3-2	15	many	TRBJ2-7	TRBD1	TGTGCCAGCAGCCAAGACGGGACAGGGGCCTACGAGCAGTACTTC	CASSQDGTGAYEQYF
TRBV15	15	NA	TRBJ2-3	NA	TGTGCCACCAGCAGAGATACAGGAGGCACAGATACGCAGTATTTT	CATSRDTGGTDTQYF
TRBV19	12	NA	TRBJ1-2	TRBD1	TGTGCCATAAAACGTGGAGGGGGCGGCTACACCTTC	CAIKRGGGGYTF
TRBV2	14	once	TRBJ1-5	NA	TGTGCCAGCAGTGTGACTACCCGAAATCAGCCCCAGCATTTT	CASSVTTRNQPQHF
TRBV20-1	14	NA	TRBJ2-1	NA	TGCAGTGCTAGTCGCCCCCCTAATTACAATGAGCAGTTCTTC	CSASRPPNYNEQFF
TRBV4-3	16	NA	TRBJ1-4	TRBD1	TGCGCCAGCAGCCAAGATGACAGGGCCTCAAATGAAAAACTGTTTTTT	CASSQDDRASNEKLFF